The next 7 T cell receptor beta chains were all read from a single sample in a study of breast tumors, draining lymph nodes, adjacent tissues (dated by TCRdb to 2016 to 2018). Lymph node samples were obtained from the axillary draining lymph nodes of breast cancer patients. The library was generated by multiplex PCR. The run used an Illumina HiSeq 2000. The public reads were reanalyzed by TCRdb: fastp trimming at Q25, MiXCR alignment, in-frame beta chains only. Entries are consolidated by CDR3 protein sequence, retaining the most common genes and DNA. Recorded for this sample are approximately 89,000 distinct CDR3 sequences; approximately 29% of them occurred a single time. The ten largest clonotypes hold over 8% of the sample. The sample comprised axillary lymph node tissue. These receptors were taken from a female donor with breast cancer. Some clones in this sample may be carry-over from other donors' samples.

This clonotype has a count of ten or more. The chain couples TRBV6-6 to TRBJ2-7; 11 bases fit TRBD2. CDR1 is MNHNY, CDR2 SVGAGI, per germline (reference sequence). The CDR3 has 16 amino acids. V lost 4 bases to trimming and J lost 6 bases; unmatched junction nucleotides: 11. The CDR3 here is CASSSQTSGSLSEQYF. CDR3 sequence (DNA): TGTGCCAGCAGTTCGCAAACTAGCGGGAGCCTTAGCGAGCAGTACTTC.

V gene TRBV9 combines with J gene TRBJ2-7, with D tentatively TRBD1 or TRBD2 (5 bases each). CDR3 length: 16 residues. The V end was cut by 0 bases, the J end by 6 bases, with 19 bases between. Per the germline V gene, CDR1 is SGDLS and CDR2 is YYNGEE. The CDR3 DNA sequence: TGTGCCAGCAGCGTAGAGGGGCAGGGTCGAGGGGCCGAGCAGTACTTC. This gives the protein CASSVEGQGRGAEQYF.

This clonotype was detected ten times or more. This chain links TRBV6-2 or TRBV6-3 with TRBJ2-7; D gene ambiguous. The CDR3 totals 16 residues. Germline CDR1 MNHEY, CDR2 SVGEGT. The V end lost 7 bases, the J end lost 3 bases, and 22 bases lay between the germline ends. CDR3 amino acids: CASKLTGPSRYYEQYF. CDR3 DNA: TGTGCCAGCAAATTAACCGGGCCCTCCCGCTACTACGAGCAGTACTTC.

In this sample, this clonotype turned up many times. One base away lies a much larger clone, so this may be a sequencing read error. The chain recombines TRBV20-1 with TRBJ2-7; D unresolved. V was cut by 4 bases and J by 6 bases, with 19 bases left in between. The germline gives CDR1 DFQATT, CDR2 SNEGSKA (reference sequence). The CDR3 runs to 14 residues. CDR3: CSAKLSQRTSEQYF. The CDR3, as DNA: TGCAGTGCTAAGCTTAGCCAACGGACCTCCGAGCAGTACTTC.

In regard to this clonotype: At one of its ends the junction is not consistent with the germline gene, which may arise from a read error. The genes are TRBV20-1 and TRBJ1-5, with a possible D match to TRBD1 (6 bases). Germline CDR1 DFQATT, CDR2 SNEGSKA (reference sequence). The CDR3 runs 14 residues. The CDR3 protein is CRARDADRSLPRHF. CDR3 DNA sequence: TGCAGAGCTAGAGATGCTGACAGGTCTCTGCCCCGGCATTTT.

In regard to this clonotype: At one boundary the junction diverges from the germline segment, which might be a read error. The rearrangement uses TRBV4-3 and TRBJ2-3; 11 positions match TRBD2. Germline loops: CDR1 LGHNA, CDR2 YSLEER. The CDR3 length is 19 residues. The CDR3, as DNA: TGCGCCAGCAGCCAAGCCACCTCCAAGACTAGCGGGACGGGCCATACGCAGTATTTC. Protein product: CASSQATSKTSGTGHTQYF.

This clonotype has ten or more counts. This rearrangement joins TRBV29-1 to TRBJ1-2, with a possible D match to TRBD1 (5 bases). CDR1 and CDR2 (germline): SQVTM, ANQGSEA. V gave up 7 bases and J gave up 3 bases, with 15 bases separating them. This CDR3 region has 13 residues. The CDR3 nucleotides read TGCAGCGGGGGGGGGGGAACTGACTATGGCTACACCTTC. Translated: CSGGGGTDYGYTF. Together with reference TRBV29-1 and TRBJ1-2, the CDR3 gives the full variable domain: SAVISQKPSRDICQRGTSLTIQCQVDSQVTMMFWYRQQPGQSLTLIATANQGSEATYESGFVIDKFPISRPNLTFSTLTVSNMSPEDSSIYLCSGGGGTDYGYTFGSGTRLTVV.